This TCR beta chain was identified in a study of beta chain features in type 1 diabetes. General study points: TCRB CDR3 length was moderately but significantly reduced in all four CD4+ subsets of Type 1 diabetes patients. Patients' naive, central memory and Treg TCRB repertoires seemed closer to one another than those of healthy donors.

Staining for CD45RO/CCR7/CD25/CD127/CD95/CD27 allowed sorting of CD4+ naive, central memory, regulatory and stem cell-like memory cells. In all sorted populations, purity surpassed 95%. TCRB transcripts that were expressed got sequenced, as all of the isolated RNA had been reverse transcribed. Sequencing was performed with immunoSEQ multiplex PCR; in TCRdb, only in-frame clones are kept and a portion is missing. The sample holds about 650,000 clones, 9.5% to 15% seen once. Comments on this clone: Its antigen is unidentified.

The CDR3 totals 17 residues. V dropped 0 bases and J dropped 0 bases, with 15 bases sitting between them. Germline V CDR1 and CDR2: LGHNA, YNFKEQ. This TCR was recovered from a man under 40 with type 1 diabetes. Sequenced input: naive CD4+ T cells from blood. V gene TRBV4-2 combines with J gene TRBJ2-7, with no clear D. The CDR3 spells CASSQDDLGLGSYEQYF. As DNA, the CDR3 is TGTGCCAGCAGCCAAGATGATCTCGGTCTGGGCTCCTACGAGCAGTACTTC.